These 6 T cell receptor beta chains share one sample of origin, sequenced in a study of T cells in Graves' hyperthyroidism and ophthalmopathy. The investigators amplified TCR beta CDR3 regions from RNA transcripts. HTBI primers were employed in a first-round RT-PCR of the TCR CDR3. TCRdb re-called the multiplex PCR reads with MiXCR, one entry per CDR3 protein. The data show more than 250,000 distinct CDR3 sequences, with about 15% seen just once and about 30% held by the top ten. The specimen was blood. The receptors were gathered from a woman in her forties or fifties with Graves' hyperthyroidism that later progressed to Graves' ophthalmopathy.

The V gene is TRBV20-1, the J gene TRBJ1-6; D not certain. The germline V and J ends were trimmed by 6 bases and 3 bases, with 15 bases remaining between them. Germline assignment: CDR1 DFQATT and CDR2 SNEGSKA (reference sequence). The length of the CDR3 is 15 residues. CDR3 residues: CSAEEDAFYNSPLHF. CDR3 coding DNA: TGCAGTGCAGAGGAGGACGCGTTCTATAATTCACCCCTCCACTTT.

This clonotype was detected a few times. The CDR3 here is CASSQESAGGPAGELFF. In DNA, the CDR3 is TGTGCCAGCAGCCAAGAGTCAGCGGGAGGGCCGGCCGGGGAGCTGTTTTTT. The genes are TRBV14 and TRBJ2-2; TRBD2 matches 10 bases. The J segment lost 6 bases and the V segment lost 0 bases, leaving 7 bases of the junction unmatched. This CDR3 comprises 17 residues. Germline V CDR1 and CDR2: SGHDN, FVKESK.

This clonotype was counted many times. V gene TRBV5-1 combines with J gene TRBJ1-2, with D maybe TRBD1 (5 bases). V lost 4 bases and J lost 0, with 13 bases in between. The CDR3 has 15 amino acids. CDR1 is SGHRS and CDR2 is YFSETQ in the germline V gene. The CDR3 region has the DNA TGCGCCAGCAGCCTAAGACAGCGATCTAACTATGGCTACACCTTC. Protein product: CASSLRQRSNYGYTF.

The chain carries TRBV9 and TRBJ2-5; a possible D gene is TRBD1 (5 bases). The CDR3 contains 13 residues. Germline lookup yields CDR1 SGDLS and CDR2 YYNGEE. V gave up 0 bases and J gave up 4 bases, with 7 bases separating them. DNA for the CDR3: TGTGCCAGCAGCGTAGGGGGCGGAGAGACCCAGTACTTC. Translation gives CASSVGGGETQYF.

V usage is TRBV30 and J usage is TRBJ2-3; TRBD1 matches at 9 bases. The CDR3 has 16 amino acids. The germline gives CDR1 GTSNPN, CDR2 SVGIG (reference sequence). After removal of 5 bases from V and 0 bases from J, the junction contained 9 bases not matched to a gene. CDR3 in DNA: TGTGCCTGGGCCGGGACAGGGACGACTAGCACAGATACGCAGTATTTT. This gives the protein CAWAGTGTTSTDTQYF.

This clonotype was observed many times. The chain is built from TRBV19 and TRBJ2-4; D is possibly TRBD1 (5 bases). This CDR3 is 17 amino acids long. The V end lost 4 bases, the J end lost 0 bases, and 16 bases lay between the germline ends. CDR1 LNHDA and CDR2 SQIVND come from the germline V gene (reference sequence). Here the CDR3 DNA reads TGTGCCAGTAGTAAAGACAGCCAGAGGCTAGCCAAAAACATTCAGTACTTC. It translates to CASSKDSQRLAKNIQYF.